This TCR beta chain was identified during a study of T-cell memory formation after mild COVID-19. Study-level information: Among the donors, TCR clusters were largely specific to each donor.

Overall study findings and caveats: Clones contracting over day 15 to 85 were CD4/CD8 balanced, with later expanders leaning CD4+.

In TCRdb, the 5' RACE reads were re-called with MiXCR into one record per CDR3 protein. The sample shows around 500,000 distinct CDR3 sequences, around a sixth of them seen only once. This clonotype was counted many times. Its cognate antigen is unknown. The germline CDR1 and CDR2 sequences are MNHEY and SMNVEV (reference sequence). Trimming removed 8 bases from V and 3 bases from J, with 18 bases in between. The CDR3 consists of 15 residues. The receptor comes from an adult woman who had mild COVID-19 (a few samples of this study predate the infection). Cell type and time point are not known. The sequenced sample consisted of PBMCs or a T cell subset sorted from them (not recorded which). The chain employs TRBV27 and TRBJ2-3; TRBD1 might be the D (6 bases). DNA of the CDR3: TGTGCCAGCCTACCCTATGGCCAGGGGACAGATACGCAGTATTTT. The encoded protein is CASLPYGQGTDTQYF.